Listed here are 21 T cell receptor beta chains from one sample, sequenced in a study of blood T cell repertoires in COVID-19. Method: immunoSEQ multiplex PCR; TCRdb's copy keeps in-frame clones and lacks some. The sample carries about 110,000 clones, 84% recorded once. The sample comprised peripheral blood. The receptors derive from a human donor in a cohort sampled during active COVID-19.

A single count supports this clone. This chain joins TRBV7-2 and TRBJ2-7; 10 nucleotides line up with TRBD1. V was pared by 1 base and J by 0 bases, with 6 bases of the junction left unmatched. The CDR3 contains 17 residues. Germline loops: CDR1 SGHTA, CDR2 FQGNSA. The CDR3 spells CASSLGRGTGVSYEQYF. DNA for the CDR3: TGTGCCAGCAGCTTAGGTCGGGGGACAGGGGTCTCCTACGAGCAGTACTTC.

CDR3 sequence reads: CASKAGGPYEQYV. The CDR3 bases are TGTGCCAGCAAAGCGGGAGGGCCGTACGAGCAGTACGTC. V gene TRBV9 combines with J gene TRBJ2-7; 10 bases agree with TRBD2. The length of the CDR3 is 13 residues. V lost 6 bases to trimming and J lost 4 bases; unmatched junction nucleotides: 4. Germline-derived CDR1 and CDR2 are SGDLS and YYNGEE.

The table lists this clone with a count of one. The genes are TRBV18 and TRBJ2-1; D perhaps matches TRBD2 (5 bases). Trimming stripped 3 bases from V and 1 base from J, with 10 bases between. Looked up from germline, CDR1 is KGHSH and CDR2 is LQKENI. This CDR3 spans 15 amino acids. The CDR3 is CASSPRTGSYNEQFF. In nucleotides, the CDR3 is TGTGCCAGCTCACCCCGGACTGGGTCCTACAATGAGCAGTTCTTC.

The V gene is TRBV7-2, the J gene TRBJ2-7; 8 bases are a match to TRBD1. The CDR3 runs 14 residues. From germline, CDR1 is SGHTA and CDR2 FQGNSA. V was clipped by 5 bases and J by 3 bases; unmatched bases: 6. Written as DNA, the CDR3 is TGTGCCAGCAGCGCCCAGGGACAGGACTACGAGCAGTACTTC. This gives the protein CASSAQGQDYEQYF. Variable domain in full (rest from reference TRBV7-2 and TRBJ2-7): GAGVSQSPSNKVTEKGKDVELRCDPISGHTALYWYRQSLGQGLEFLIYFQGNSAPDKSGLPSDRFSAERTGGSVSTLTIQRTQQEDSAVYLCASSAQGQDYEQYFGPGTRLTVT.

The chain has TRBV30 and TRBJ1-2; D remains ambiguous. The V end lost 0 bases, the J end lost 2 bases, and 7 bases lay between the germline ends. The CDR3 length is 13 residues. Germline CDR1 and CDR2: GTSNPN and SVGIG (reference sequence). This chain's CDR3 is CAWSVPGNYGYTF. The CDR3 bases are TGTGCCTGGAGTGTACCCGGGAACTATGGCTACACCTTC.

The chain recombines TRBV10-3 with TRBJ2-6; 8 bases are a match to TRBD2. CDR3 length equals 19 residues. Per the germline V gene, CDR1 is ENHRY and CDR2 is SYGVKD. J was trimmed by 1 base and V by 8 bases; bases with no gene match: 16. The CDR3 DNA follows: TGTGCCATCGGTGCCTTCAGCGGGAGTTCAAGGTCTGGGGCCAACGTCCTGACTTTC. It is translated as CAIGAFSGSSRSGANVLTF.

The rearrangement links TRBV12-3 or TRBV12-4 to TRBJ1-5; D may be TRBD1 (6 bases). V lost 7 bases to trimming and J lost 7 bases, with 14 bases between them. This CDR3 is built from 13 residues. CDR3 protein: CASTSDRLQPQHF. CDR3 bases: TGTGCCAGCACCTCAGACAGGCTGCAGCCCCAGCATTTT.

The V gene is TRBV9, the J gene TRBJ2-7; the D is unclear. Trimming pared 0 bases from V and 2 bases from J, leaving 12 bases between. Germline V CDR1 and CDR2: SGDLS, YYNGEE. The CDR3 consists of 15 residues. The CDR3 DNA reads TGTGCCAGCAGCGTAGGGCAAACTATGACCTACGAGCAGTACTTC. This translates into CASSVGQTMTYEQYF. The complete variable domain, with remaining parts taken from reference TRBV9 and TRBJ2-7, reads DSGVTQTPKHLITATGQRVTLRCSPRSGDLSVYWYQQSLDQGLQFLIQYYNGEERAKGNILERFSAQQFPDLHSELNLSSLELGDSALYFCASSVGQTMTYEQYFGPGTRLTVT.

The genes are TRBV6-5 and TRBJ1-1; a weak D match, TRBD1 (6 bases). The CDR3 is 13 residues long. V gave up 6 bases and J gave up 0 bases, with 8 bases separating them. The germline CDR1 and CDR2 sequences are MNHEY and SVGAGI. CDR3 in amino acids: CASSRTVNTEAFF. Written as DNA, the CDR3 is TGTGCCAGCAGCCGGACAGTGAACACTGAAGCTTTCTTT.

The J gene is TRBJ2-2, the V gene TRBV25-1; weak D call: TRBD1 (6 bases). The CDR3 is made up of 13 amino acids. The germline CDR1 and CDR2 sequences are MGHDK and SYGVNS. Trimming pared 7 bases from V and 1 base from J, leaving 7 bases between. The CDR3: CASTGQNTGELFF. The CDR3 region has the DNA TGTGCCAGCACGGGACAGAACACCGGGGAGCTGTTTTTT.

The chain links TRBV5-5 to TRBJ2-1; 11 bases match TRBD1. With 2 bases clipped from V and 8 bases from J, the junction kept 6 bases outside the gene matches. This CDR3 is 15 amino acids long. The germline V gene encodes CDR1 SGHKS and CDR2 YYEKEE (reference sequence). CDR3 region: CASSFGDRGDHEQFF. In DNA, the CDR3 is TGTGCCAGCAGCTTTGGGGACAGGGGGGACCATGAGCAGTTCTTC.

This chain connects TRBV3-1 (or the pseudogene TRBV3-2) to TRBJ1-2; D gene unclear. V was pared by 1 base and J by 3 bases, with 9 bases between. Germline values: CDR1 LGHDT, CDR2 YNNKEL (reference sequence). There are 14 residues in the CDR3. CDR3: CASSQGRVYYGYTF. CDR3 coding DNA: TGTGCCAGCAGCCAAGGGAGGGTCTACTATGGCTACACCTTC.

The chain couples TRBV18 to TRBJ2-1; TRBD2 might be the D (6 bases). V was clipped by 3 bases and J by 16 bases, with 19 bases between them. CDR1 KGHSH and CDR2 LQKENI come from the germline V gene. The CDR3 contains 13 residues. The CDR3 DNA reads as TGTGCCAGCTCACCGAATCCTCCTAGACTAGTTTTCTTC. Amino acid sequence: CASSPNPPRLVFF.

V and J are TRBV7-9 and TRBJ2-5, with D possibly being TRBD2 (6 bases). CDR3 length equals 14 residues. Trimming left V 3 bases short and J 3 bases short, with 11 bases between. The germline CDR1 and CDR2 sequences are SEHNR and FQNEAQ (reference sequence). For the CDR3, the DNA is TGTGCCAGCAGCTTTGGGGGGTATGAAGAGACCCAGTACTTC. Translation: CASSFGGYEETQYF.

The V gene is TRBV12-5, the J gene TRBJ2-3; 7 bases agree with TRBD2. Germline CDR1 and CDR2: LGHNT and FRNRAP. The CDR3 extends over 16 amino acids. V gave up 0 bases and J gave up 1 base; unmatched junction bases: 4. The CDR3 DNA sequence: TGTGCTAGTGGTTTGGTCCCTCTAGCGGGCACAGATACGCAGTATTTT. Translated: CASGLVPLAGTDTQYF. Complete variable domain (other parts from reference TRBV12-5 and TRBJ2-3): DARVTQTPRHKVTEMGQEVTMRCQPILGHNTVFWYRQTMMQGLELLAYFRNRAPLDDSGMPKDRFSAEMPDATLATLKIQPSEPRDSAVYFCASGLVPLAGTDTQYFGPGTRLTVL.

The V and J genes are TRBV5-4 and TRBJ1-2; the D gene is possibly TRBD1 (6 bases). The CDR3 covers 14 residues. Germline CDR1 SGHNT, CDR2 YYREEE (reference sequence). V gave up 1 base and J gave up 2 bases, with 9 bases separating them. In nucleotides, the CDR3 is TGTGCCAGCAGCTTGCCCACAGGGAACTATGGCTACACCTTC. It encodes CASSLPTGNYGYTF.

The chain employs TRBV30 and TRBJ2-5; 9 nucleotides agree with TRBD1. The CDR3 runs 15 residues. The V and J ends lost 5 bases and 4 bases, in that order; junction bases with no gene match: 11. The V gene's germline CDR1 is GTSNPN and CDR2 SVGIG (reference sequence). The CDR3 loop reads CAWETGTGRTETQYF. CDR3 coding DNA: TGTGCCTGGGAAACCGGGACAGGGAGGACAGAGACCCAGTACTTC.

This rearrangement joins TRBV28 to TRBJ2-1; TRBD2 agrees at 15 bases. V was pared by 6 bases and J by 7 bases, with 7 bases of the junction left unmatched. Germline CDR1 is MDHEN and CDR2 is SYDVKM. The CDR3 is 16 amino acids. This CDR3 is CASSHRGTSGRNEQFF. CDR3 sequence (DNA): TGTGCCAGCAGCCACCGTGGGACTAGCGGGAGGAATGAGCAGTTCTTC.

This chain connects TRBV11-2 to TRBJ1-5; possible D gene TRBD1, 6 bases. Deletions cut 8 bases from V and 1 base from J, with 12 bases between. The CDR3 runs to 14 residues. CDR1 and CDR2 from the germline V gene are SGHAT and FQNNGV. In DNA form, the CDR3 reads TGTGCCAGCGGAACAGGGAGAAGCAATCAGCCCCAGCATTTT. Amino acids: CASGTGRSNQPQHF.

This chain links TRBV28 with TRBJ1-1, with D hard to call. Germline CDR1 is MDHEN and CDR2 is SYDVKM. Trimming shortened V by 6 bases and J by 1 base, and 9 bases separated the two germline ends. The CDR3 has 13 residues. The CDR3 here is CASSLGANTEAFF. The DNA of the CDR3 is TGTGCCAGCAGCTTAGGAGCGAACACTGAAGCTTTCTTT.

The chain uses TRBV19 and TRBJ2-5; 7 positions match TRBD1. Germline-derived CDR1 and CDR2 are LNHDA and SQIVND (reference sequence). The V gene end was trimmed by 5 bases and the J gene end by 5 bases; junction bases not matched to a gene: 11. The CDR3 is 15 residues long. The CDR3 protein is CASSLNPGQVETQYF. The CDR3 DNA follows: TGTGCCAGTAGTCTAAACCCCGGACAGGTGGAGACCCAGTACTTC.